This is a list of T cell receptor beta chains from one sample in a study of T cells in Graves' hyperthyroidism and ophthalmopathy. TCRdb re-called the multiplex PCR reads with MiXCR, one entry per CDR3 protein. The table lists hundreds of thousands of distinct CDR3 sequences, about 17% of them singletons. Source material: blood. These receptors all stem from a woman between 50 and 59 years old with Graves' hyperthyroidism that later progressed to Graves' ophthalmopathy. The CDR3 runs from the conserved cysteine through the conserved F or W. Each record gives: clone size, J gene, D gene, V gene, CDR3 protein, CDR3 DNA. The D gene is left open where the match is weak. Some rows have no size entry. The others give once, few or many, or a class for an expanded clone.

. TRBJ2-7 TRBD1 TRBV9 CASSVRDSNYEQYF TGTGCCAGCAGCGTCCGGGACAGTAACTACGAGCAGTACTTC
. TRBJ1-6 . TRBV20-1 CSADLGSSYNSPLHF TGCAGTGCTGACCTAGGGAGCTCCTATAATTCACCCCTCCACTTT
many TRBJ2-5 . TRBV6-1 CASNGEGEETQYF TGTGCCAGCAATGGTGAGGGGGAAGAGACCCAGTACTTC
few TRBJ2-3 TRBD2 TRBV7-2 CASSVGLAGGRDTQYF TGTGCCAGCAGCGTGGGACTAGCGGGGGGGCGAGATACGCAGTATTTT
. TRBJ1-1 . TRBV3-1 CASSSPFGGADTEAFF TGTGCCAGCAGCTCACCCTTTGGGGGCGCGGACACTGAAGCTTTCTTT
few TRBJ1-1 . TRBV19 CASSISGDRTEAFF TGTGCCAGTAGTATCTCGGGGGACCGGACTGAAGCTTTCTTT
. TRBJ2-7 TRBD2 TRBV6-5 CASRYGAGGSFGQYF TGTGCCAGCAGATACGGTGCGGGGGGATCCTTCGGGCAGTACTTC
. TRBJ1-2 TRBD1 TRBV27 CASSRSTGLGEGYTF TGTGCCAGCAGCCGCTCGACAGGGCTCGGTGAGGGCTACACCTTC
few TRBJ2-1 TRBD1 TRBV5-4 CASSLGQATTYNEQFF TGTGCCAGCAGCCTGGGACAGGCGACCACCTACAATGAGCAGTTCTTC
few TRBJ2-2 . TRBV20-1 CSASRGGANGELFF TGCAGTGCTAGTAGGGGGGGAGCAAACGGGGAGCTGTTTTTT
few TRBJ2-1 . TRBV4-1 CASSQVDGVTYNEQFF TGCGCCAGCAGCCAAGTAGATGGGGTGACGTACAATGAGCAGTTCTTC
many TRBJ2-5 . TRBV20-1 CSARDDHGETQYF TGCAGTGCTAGAGATGATCATGGGGAGACCCAGTACTTC
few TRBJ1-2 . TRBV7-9 CASSPLRGDGLYTF TGTGCCAGCAGCCCATTACGGGGGGACGGGCTCTACACCTTC
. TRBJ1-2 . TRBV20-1 CSAGPLYGYTF TGCAGTGCTGGCCCCCTCTATGGCTACACCTTC
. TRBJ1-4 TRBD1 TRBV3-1 CASSQLQGTNEKLFF TGTGCCAGCAGCCAGTTACAGGGGACTAATGAAAAACTGTTTTTT
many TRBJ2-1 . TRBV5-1 CASSDSLPAGEQFF TGCGCCAGCAGTGACAGCCTCCCAGCGGGTGAGCAGTTCTTC
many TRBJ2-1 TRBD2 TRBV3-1 CASSPRGAGRYNEQFF TGTGCCAGCAGCCCGCGGGGAGCGGGGAGATACAATGAGCAGTTCTTC
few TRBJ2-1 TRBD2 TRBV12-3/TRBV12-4 CASSFGGAGANEQFF TGTGCCAGCAGTTTCGGGGGGGCCGGGGCCAATGAGCAGTTCTTC
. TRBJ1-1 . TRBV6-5 CASSYETGPEAFF TGTGCCAGCAGTTACGAGACTGGTCCTGAAGCTTTCTTT
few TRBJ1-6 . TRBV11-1 CASSLGHTAPLHF TGTGCCAGCAGCTTAGGGCATACGGCACCCCTCCACTTT
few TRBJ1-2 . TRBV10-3 CAISEIGYGGNYGYTF TGTGCCATCAGTGAGATCGGGTACGGCGGAAACTATGGCTACACCTTC
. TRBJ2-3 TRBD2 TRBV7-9 CASSLRLAEGVETQYF TGTGCCAGCAGCCTGCGACTAGCGGAGGGCGTGGAGACGCAGTATTTT
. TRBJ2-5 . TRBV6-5 CASSYLRGADQETQYF TGTGCCAGCAGTTACCTTCGCGGGGCAGACCAAGAGACCCAGTACTTC
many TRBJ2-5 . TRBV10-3 CAIKLTGAPGETQYF TGTGCCATCAAACTGACCGGGGCCCCGGGAGAGACCCAGTACTTC
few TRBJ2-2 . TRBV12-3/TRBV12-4 CASRPGPPKTGELFF TGTGCCAGCAGGCCGGGACCCCCGAAAACCGGGGAGCTGTTTTTT
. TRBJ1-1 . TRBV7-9 CASRGGSGDSGWNTEAFF TGTGCCAGCAGGGGAGGGTCGGGGGATTCCGGCTGGAACACTGAAGCTTTCTTT
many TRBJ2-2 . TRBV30 CAWSRGILNTGELFF TGTGCCTGGAGTAGGGGGATACTGAACACCGGGGAGCTGTTTTTT
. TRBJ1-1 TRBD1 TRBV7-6 CASSPETGTGGYNEAFF TGTGCCAGCAGTCCTGAAACCGGGACAGGGGGCTATAATGAAGCTTTCTTT
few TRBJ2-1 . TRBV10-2 CASSDRDFTYNEQFF TGCGCCAGCAGTGATCGGGACTTCACCTACAATGAGCAGTTCTTC
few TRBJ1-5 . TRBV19 CASSFPEGGGHNQPQHF TGTGCCAGTAGTTTTCCCGAGGGTGGAGGTCACAATCAGCCCCAGCATTTT
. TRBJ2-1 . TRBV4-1 CASSQGGQANEQFF TGCGCCAGCAGCCAGGGGGGGCAAGCTAATGAGCAGTTCTTC
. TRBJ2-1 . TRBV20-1 CSASIATDEQFF TGCAGTGCTAGTATTGCCACCGATGAGCAGTTCTTC
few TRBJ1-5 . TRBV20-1 CSARDQGGSNNQPQHF TGCAGTGCTAGAGATCAGGGAGGATCTAACAATCAGCCCCAGCATTTT
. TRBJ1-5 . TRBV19 CASLSEDLSNQPQHF TGTGCCAGCCTGTCCGAAGACCTCAGCAATCAGCCCCAGCATTTT
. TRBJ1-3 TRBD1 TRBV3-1 CASSPRRQGVGNTIYF TGTGCCAGCAGCCCCCGCCGACAGGGGGTGGGAAACACCATATATTTT
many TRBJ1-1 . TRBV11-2 CASSLGGAMNTEAFF TGTGCCAGCAGCTTAGGGGGAGCGATGAACACTGAAGCTTTCTTT
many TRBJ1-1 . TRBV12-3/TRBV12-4 CASSLPPAKAFF TGTGCCAGCAGTTTACCCCCAGCTAAAGCTTTCTTT
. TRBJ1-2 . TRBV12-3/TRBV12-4 CASSLGPGGTF TGTGCCAGCAGTTTAGGGCCAGGAGGCACCTTC